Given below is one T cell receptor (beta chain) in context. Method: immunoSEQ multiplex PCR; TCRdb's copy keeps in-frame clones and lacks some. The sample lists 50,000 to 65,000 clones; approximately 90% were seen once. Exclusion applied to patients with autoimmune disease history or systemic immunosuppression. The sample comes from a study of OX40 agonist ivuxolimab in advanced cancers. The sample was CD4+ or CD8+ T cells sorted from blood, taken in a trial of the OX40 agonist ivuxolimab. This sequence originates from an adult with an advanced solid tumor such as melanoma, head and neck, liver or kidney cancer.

The DNA of the CDR3 is TGCGCCAGCAGTGAGTCTAGGACAGGAACGAAAGAGACCCAGTACTTC. It codes for CASSESRTGTKETQYF. The gene calls are TRBV10-1 and TRBJ2-5; 7 nucleotides line up with TRBD1. CDR3 length: 16 amino acids. Germline V CDR1 and CDR2: WNHNN, SYGVQD (reference sequence). Germline trimming cut 0 bases from V and 3 bases from J; bases unmatched to any gene: 7.